This TCR beta chain was sequenced during a study of shared clonotypes between healthy human individuals. On this clone: Its antigen is undetermined.

Germline V gene lookup returns CDR1 MDHEN and CDR2 SYDVKM. The CDR3 is 14 residues long. Trimming cost V 8 bases and J 3 bases, with 11 bases left between them. Regarding the study as a whole: Generally, naive subsets came out with larger estimated richness than memory subsets.

For sorted subsets, about 190 ng DNA per replicate equaled approximately 32,000 T cell genomes. Only in-frame clones appear in the TCRdb table, and some are missing; sequencing was by immunoSEQ multiplex PCR. The sample lists 2 million to 2.5 million clones; over 90% were seen once. The V and J genes are TRBV28 and TRBJ1-6; D not certain. The clonotype originates from a man between 18 and 35 years old in good health. Some clones in this sample may be carry-over from other donors' samples. Sequenced: naive CD4+ T cells from PBMCs. Subset indicated: CD45RA+ positively selected. The CDR3, as DNA: TGTGCCAGCGGCACGGCAGTCTATAATTCACCCCTCCACTTT. It specifies CASGTAVYNSPLHF.